The clone carrying this T cell receptor (beta chain) was detected only a few times. Its antigen remains unknown. The data were taken from a study of blood T cells in healthy people across ages. Study outcomes and limitations: In the absence of known donor CMV status, changes in expanded clonotypes were possibly confounded. In long-lived donors, naive CD4+ cell counts and diversity exceeded those of aged donors.

Isolation recovered at least 7 million PBMCs from every sample. With a J-beta primer mix and a sample-barcoded 5' primer, a second PCR ran roughly 6 to 11 cycles. Through a template-switch adaptor with 12 random nucleotides, each cDNA molecule received a tag. TCRdb recomputed calls from the 5' RACE reads with MiXCR, one row per CDR3 protein. The table includes around 940,000 distinct CDR3 sequences, about 51% detected once. The clonotype originates from a woman aged 60-70 years in good health. Sequencing was performed on blood.

CDR3 sequence: CASSSAGPGYGYTF. The CDR3 region has the DNA TGTGCCAGCAGTTCGGCAGGGCCGGGCTATGGCTACACCTTC. The chain combines TRBV7-2 with TRBJ1-2, with a tentative D call TRBD1 (5 bases). The length of the CDR3 is 14 residues. Trimming removed 6 bases at V and 4 bases at J, with 15 bases between. Germline CDR1 is SGHTA and CDR2 is FQGNSA. Using reference TRBV7-2 and TRBJ1-2 for the parts outside the CDR3, the full variable domain is GAGVSQSPSNKVTEKGKDVELRCDPISGHTALYWYRQSLGQGLEFLIYFQGNSAPDKSGLPSDRFSAERTGGSVSTLTIQRTQQEDSAVYLCASSSAGPGYGYTFGSGTRLTVV.